Each of the 7 T cell receptor beta chains below was sequenced from the same sample in a study of shared clonotypes between healthy human individuals (TCRdb year 2020). Library preparation used the immunoSEQ multiplex PCR assay. The clones in this table, taken by TCRdb from immuneACCESS, are in-frame only. Not every clone is retained; where verified, under half of the shortfall comes from an unresolved V gene, and the cause of the rest is unknown. Recorded for this sample are under 1,100,000 clones; under 80% of them occurred a single time. The biggest ten clones account for about 1.5% of the sample. The sequencing sample was made of memory CD4+ T cells sorted from blood. The cell subset or site label here, explained by the study, means: CD45RA-negative fraction. The receptors here all came from a man younger than 35 in good health.

This chain links TRBV7-8 with TRBJ1-5; 8 nucleotides line up with TRBD1. The CDR3 is 16 amino acids. V was pared by 1 base and J by 5 bases, with 7 bases of the junction left unmatched. CDR1 and CDR2 from the germline V gene are SGHVS and FQNEAQ. The chain's CDR3 is CASSLDRAGGYQPQHF. CDR3 bases: TGTGCCAGCAGCTTAGATCGAGCAGGGGGCTATCAGCCCCAGCATTTT.

The chain links TRBV11-2 to TRBJ2-2; 7 nucleotides line up with TRBD1. Germline CDR1 is SGHAT and CDR2 is FQNNGV. J was trimmed by 3 bases and V by 6 bases; bases with no gene match: 4. This CDR3 has 14 amino acids. The CDR3 sequence: CASSRTGDTGELFF. The CDR3 region has the DNA TGTGCCAGCAGTCGTACAGGGGACACCGGGGAGCTGTTTTTT.

With regard to this clone: The same CDR3 arises from other DNA sequences in this sample as well. This chain joins TRBV6-1 and TRBJ2-5; unclear D gene. CDR3 length: 11 residues. The V and J ends lost 5 bases and 5 bases respectively, with 6 bases between them. CDR1 is MNHNS and CDR2 is SASEGT in the germline V gene. CDR3 nucleotide sequence: TGTGCCAGCAGTTCCTCGGAGACCCAGTACTTC. As protein: CASSSSETQYF.

This clone was picked up a small number of times. The chain carries TRBV25-1 and TRBJ1-6, with 7 bases aligning to TRBD1. Germline values: CDR1 MGHDK, CDR2 SYGVNS. The V and J ends lost 6 bases and 8 bases, in that order; junction bases with no gene match: 4. CDR3 length equals 13 residues. The CDR3 reads CASRRDSYSPLHF. CDR3 in DNA: TGTGCCAGCAGGCGGGACAGCTATTCACCCCTCCACTTT.

The chain carries TRBV6-6 and TRBJ2-6; no firm D call. Germline loops: CDR1 MNHNY, CDR2 SVGAGI (reference sequence). V shed 4 bases and J shed 2 bases, with 3 bases lying between them. The CDR3 extends over 13 amino acids. For the CDR3, the DNA is TGTGCCAGCAGTTCGGCTGGGGCCAACGTCCTGACTTTC. Translation gives CASSSAGANVLTF.

The chain recombines TRBV5-6 with TRBJ1-1; D is ambiguous. The V and J ends lost 4 bases and 1 base respectively, with 17 bases between them. Germline CDR1 and CDR2: SGHDT and YYEEEE. This CDR3 comprises 16 residues. The CDR3 reads CASSRLDVTWNTEAFF. The CDR3 coding sequence is TGTGCCAGCAGCAGGCTAGACGTCACTTGGAACACTGAAGCTTTCTTT.

The chain recombines TRBV5-1 with TRBJ1-3, with D maybe TRBD1 (5 bases). The CDR3 totals 16 residues. Germline CDR1 is SGHRS and CDR2 is YFSETQ. The ends were cut back, 0 bases at V and 2 bases at J, with 12 bases in the middle. CDR3 sequence (DNA): TGCGCCAGCAGCTTGGCGGTGGGGCGGACTGGAAACACCATATATTTT. Translation gives CASSLAVGRTGNTIYF.